This is a list of T cell receptor beta chains from one sample in a study of blood T cell repertoires in COVID-19. The assay was immunoSEQ multiplex PCR, and TCRdb's table has in-frame clones only and misses some. In the table there are about 280,000 clones, roughly 85% of which are singletons. The sample comprised PBMCs or T cells enriched from blood (not recorded which). All receptors come from a man in his forties who had been exposed to COVID-19. Both conserved end residues are trimmed from each CDR3. The order of the fields is V gene, clone size, J gene, CDR3 protein. Clone size is not always given. Where it is, it says once, few, many or a class for expanded clones.

V: TRBV7-9
size: .
J: TRBJ1-2
CDR3: ASSLGMSGAPSGYT

V: TRBV6-5
size: .
J: TRBJ2-3
CDR3: ASVSSSDTQY

V: TRBV14
size: .
J: TRBJ2-5
CDR3: ASSQTGLVQETQY

V: TRBV10-3
size: .
J: TRBJ1-2
CDR3: AIRAQGLYGYT

V: TRBV6-6
size: .
J: TRBJ2-2
CDR3: ASSPPSGRGNTGELF

V: TRBV5-1
size: .
J: TRBJ1-2
CDR3: ASSSLGREDRGYT

V: TRBV7-8
size: .
J: TRBJ2-7
CDR3: ASSLGRGSYEQY

V: TRBV11-3
size: .
J: TRBJ2-7
CDR3: ASSPSGGLFYEQY

V: TRBV28
size: .
J: TRBJ2-7
CDR3: ASTGYYEQY

V: TRBV15
size: .
J: TRBJ2-7
CDR3: ATSQASGRVREQY

V: TRBV7-9
size: few
J: TRBJ2-7
CDR3: ASSPTSGSDDEQY

V: TRBV12-3/TRBV12-4
size: .
J: TRBJ1-1
CDR3: ASSYTEYTEAF

V: TRBV19
size: .
J: TRBJ2-5
CDR3: ASSPWTSGTVETQY

V: TRBV28
size: .
J: TRBJ1-1
CDR3: ASSQITGLTEAF

V: TRBV30
size: .
J: TRBJ1-5
CDR3: AWSNSHNQPQH

V: TRBV6-5
size: .
J: TRBJ1-1
CDR3: ASSSGRGKNTEAF

V: TRBV19
size: .
J: TRBJ2-6
CDR3: ASSSLDAAGANVLT

V: TRBV10-2
size: once
J: TRBJ2-1
CDR3: ASRTSGKGFGNEQF